The rows below give T cell receptor beta chains drawn from one sample of a study of T cell changes during pregnancy in multiple sclerosis. The protocol was immunoSEQ multiplex PCR, while the TCRdb copy is restricted to in-frame clones and leaves out a portion. The data show around 63,000 clones, 92% seen once. The sequences come from CD8+ T cells from peripheral blood mononuclear cells, collected in the third trimester of pregnancy. The receptors shown here come from a female donor in good health, enrolled as a control in a pregnancy study. CDR3s include the opening cysteine and the closing phenylalanine or tryptophan. A D gene is named only where the DNA matches it firmly. Size is omitted from some rows. Given values are once, few, many or a class for expanded clones.

J	V	D	size	DNA	CDR3
TRBJ2-5	TRBV7-6	-	-	TGTGCCAGCAGCGTTCCCGATTTCCAAGGACAGATCCAAGAGACCCAGTACTTC	CASSVPDFQGQIQETQYF
TRBJ2-7	TRBV2	TRBD2	once	TGTGCCAGCAGTGAGACCCTTAAACTAGCGGGGACCTACGAGCAGTACTTC	CASSETLKLAGTYEQYF
TRBJ2-5	TRBV6-6	-	-	TGTGCCAGCAGTTACTTTCGAGCAGGTGGGGAGACCCAGTACTTC	CASSYFRAGGETQYF
TRBJ2-7	TRBV5-8	TRBD1	-	TGTGCCAGCAGCGGACTACAGGGGGCGGGCGAGCAGTACTTC	CASSGLQGAGEQYF
TRBJ1-2	TRBV7-9	TRBD1	-	TGTGCCAGCAGCCGAGACAGGGACAGGGGAGACTATGGCTACACCTTC	CASSRDRDRGDYGYTF
TRBJ2-7	TRBV6-5	-	-	TGTGCCAGCAGTCCCAGGGTGGGCGGAGCCTACGAGCAGTACTTC	CASSPRVGGAYEQYF
TRBJ1-2	TRBV29-1	-	-	TGCAGCGTTGATGGCAGGGTTAATGGCTACACCTTC	CSVDGRVNGYTF
TRBJ2-7	TRBV15	TRBD2	-	TGTGCCACCAGCAGAGATCGCGGGAGCTCCTACGAGCAGTACTTC	CATSRDRGSSYEQYF
TRBJ2-7	TRBV5-1	-	-	TGCGCCAGCAGCTTGGCGGGATTTTACCACGAGCAGTACTTC	CASSLAGFYHEQYF
TRBJ2-7	TRBV25-1	TRBD1	-	TGTGCCAGTTGTGACAGGGGTCAGGACGAGCAGTACTTC	CASCDRGQDEQYF
TRBJ2-1	TRBV6-6	TRBD2	-	TGTGCCAGCAGTTACCCAAGGACTAGCGGGCATGAGCAGTTCTTC	CASSYPRTSGHEQFF
TRBJ2-3	TRBV4-3	TRBD2	once	TGCGCCAGCAGCCGACTCAGCGGGACTAGCACAGATACGCAGTATTTT	CASSRLSGTSTDTQYF
TRBJ2-5	TRBV4-1	TRBD2	-	TGCGCCAGCAGCCATTATATCGGGAGGGAGGAGACCCAGTACTTC	CASSHYIGREETQYF
TRBJ1-1	TRBV20-1	-	-	TGCAGTGCTAGAATCGTCGCTGAAGCTTTCTTT	CSARIVAEAFF
TRBJ2-7	TRBV27	TRBD1	-	TGTGCCAGCAGTTTATCGACCTTGGACAGGGCAACCTACGAGCAGTACTTC	CASSLSTLDRATYEQYF
TRBJ2-7	TRBV15	-	-	TGTGCCACCAGTCAAAAGACTCACTACGAGCAGTACTTC	CATSQKTHYEQYF
TRBJ2-3	TRBV12-5	TRBD1	-	TGTGCTAGTGGTTCGGCCAGGGGGTATCGCACAGATACGCAGTATTTT	CASGSARGYRTDTQYF
TRBJ2-1	TRBV6-6	-	-	TGTGTGGTCCAGTTGAAGTACAATGAGCAGTTCTTC	CVVQLKYNEQFF
TRBJ2-7	TRBV30	-	once	TGTGGGAGCCAATCATCGTACGAGCAGTACTTC	CGSQSSYEQYF
TRBJ1-2	TRBV5-6	-	-	TGTGCCAGCAGCTTGGGGACAATCGCTAACTATGGCTACACCTTC	CASSLGTIANYGYTF
TRBJ1-5	TRBV6-5	-	-	TGTGCCAGCAGTTACTCCTCCAGGGGTGGCAATCAGCCCCAGCATTTT	CASSYSSRGGNQPQHF
TRBJ1-1	TRBV9	-	-	TGTGCCAGCAGCGGGGGGGGCGACCTTCGAGCTTTCTTT	CASSGGGDLRAFF
TRBJ1-1	TRBV4-1	TRBD1	-	TGCGCCAGCAGCCAAAGACAGGGAAACAGGGGGGATGCTTTCTTT	CASSQRQGNRGDAFF
TRBJ2-1	TRBV7-2	TRBD1	-	TGTGCCAGCAGCTCCACACACGCCACAGGGGTCGGATGGAATGAGCAGTTCTTC	CASSSTHATGVGWNEQFF
TRBJ1-4	TRBV7-2	-	-	TGTGCCAGCAGCCAGGACATTATGAATGAAAAACTGTTTTTT	CASSQDIMNEKLFF
TRBJ2-1	TRBV7-6	-	-	TGTGCCAGCAGGGCGGGAACTTATTTAGACAATGAGCAGTTCTTC	CASRAGTYLDNEQFF
TRBJ2-7	TRBV9	-	once	TGTGCCAGCAGCGTAGGTAGTGCCTACGAGCAGTACTTC	CASSVGSAYEQYF
TRBJ2-5	TRBV5-6	-	-	TGTGCCAGCAACCCCTCCCCGCCGGGACAACAGTACTTC	CASNPSPPGQQYF
TRBJ1-5	TRBV4-1	-	-	TGCGCCAGCAGTCAAGATACCAGGCTCAATCAGCCCCAGCATTTT	CASSQDTRLNQPQHF
TRBJ1-2	TRBV6-4	-	-	TGTGCCAGCAGCGAGGGTTCTAACTATGGCTACACCTTC	CASSEGSNYGYTF
TRBJ2-5	TRBV2	-	-	TGTGCCAGCAGAGACACCGGGACATACCAAGAGACCCAGTACTTC	CASRDTGTYQETQYF
TRBJ1-2	TRBV7-9	-	-	TGTGCCAGCAGGGCCAGTTCAGCAGGGCCTAACTATGGCTACACCTTC	CASRASSAGPNYGYTF
TRBJ2-7	TRBV11-2	TRBD1	-	TGTGCCAGCAGCTTCTTAATTTCGGGACAGGGTTCCGAGCAGTACTTC	CASSFLISGQGSEQYF
TRBJ1-6	TRBV13	-	-	TGTGCCACTCAACGACAGGCCGCCTATAATTCACCCCTCCACTTT	CATQRQAAYNSPLHF
TRBJ2-7	TRBV18	-	-	TGTGCCAGCTCACTGGACAGCTTCTACGAGCAGTACTTC	CASSLDSFYEQYF
TRBJ2-7	TRBV7-6	TRBD2	-	TGTGCCAGCAGCGAGTATCCGGGACTAGCGGGGATTAGGACCTACGAGCAGTACTTC	CASSEYPGLAGIRTYEQYF
TRBJ1-5	TRBV27	-	-	TGTGCCAGCAGTTTACCAGGGGCGGATCAGCCCCAGCATTTT	CASSLPGADQPQHF
TRBJ2-4	TRBV12-5	TRBD2	-	TGTGCTAGTGGTTCCGCGGGGGGCGAAAACATTCAGTACTTC	CASGSAGGENIQYF
TRBJ2-6	TRBV30	-	-	TGTGCCTGGAGTTACGCGGGGGCCAACGTCCTGACTTTC	CAWSYAGANVLTF
TRBJ2-5	TRBV27	-	once	TGTGCCAGCAGCCCCGACGGGGTGTACAGGGCAGAGACCCAGTACTTC	CASSPDGVYRAETQYF
TRBJ1-1	TRBV19	TRBD1	-	TGTGCCAGTTGGACAGGGGGCAACTCTAACAAGGCTTTCTTT	CASWTGGNSNKAFF
TRBJ2-3	TRBV6-5	-	-	TGTGCCAGCAATTCACTGAAAGCTAGCACAGATACGCAGTATTTT	CASNSLKASTDTQYF
TRBJ2-3	TRBV13	-	-	TGTGCCAGCAGCTCAAGACTTGTAACTAGCACAGATACGCAGTATTTT	CASSSRLVTSTDTQYF
TRBJ2-5	TRBV5-1	TRBD1	-	TGCGCCAGCAGCTTGGGGGCTGGACAGGGAGAGACCCAGTACTTC	CASSLGAGQGETQYF
TRBJ1-3	TRBV29-1	-	-	TGCAGCGTGGGGGCGAGGGAACACTCTGGTCCTGGAAACACCATATATTTT	CSVGAREHSGPGNTIYF
TRBJ1-2	TRBV4-1	-	once	TGCGCCAGCAGCCAAGACTATTTCGGGCAGGGGGGCTACACCTTC	CASSQDYFGQGGYTF
TRBJ2-5	TRBV7-9	-	-	TGTGCCAGCAGCTTGGGGTATAGTGACAGCCAGGGGGAGACCCAGTACTTC	CASSLGYSDSQGETQYF
TRBJ2-7	TRBV14	-	-	TGTGCCAGCAGCCAAGAGTGGGGAGCCGAGCAGTACTTC	CASSQEWGAEQYF
TRBJ2-3	TRBV6-4	TRBD2	-	TGTGCCAGCAGTGAGGTGTCGGGGGGGAGCACAGATACGCAGTATTTT	CASSEVSGGSTDTQYF
TRBJ1-2	TRBV4-1	-	-	TGCGCCAGCAGCCAAGTAGTTGGACATCTATATGGCTACACCTTC	CASSQVVGHLYGYTF
TRBJ2-7	TRBV4-1	-	-	TGCGCCAGCAGCCAAGAGAGCGGGCTTTCCTACGAGCAGTACTTC	CASSQESGLSYEQYF
TRBJ1-3	TRBV4-3	TRBD1	-	TGCGCCAGCAGCCAAGGACAGGGAGCTGGAAACACCATATATTTT	CASSQGQGAGNTIYF
TRBJ1-2	TRBV4-3	-	-	TGCGCCAGCAGCCAAGGCAGGGAAAATGGCTACACCTTC	CASSQGRENGYTF
TRBJ2-7	TRBV7-9	TRBD2	-	TGTGCCAGCAGCTCGAGCGGGGGGCCCCTCTCCTACGAGCAGTACTTC	CASSSSGGPLSYEQYF